The 32 T cell receptor beta chains below all came from one sample that was sequenced in a study of control samples from healthy donors and cancer patients. Repertoires were generated with immunoSEQ multiplex PCR, while TCRdb's copy carries only in-frame clones and drops some. This sample yields some 71,000 clones, of which roughly 86% are seen a single time; under 20% belongs to the top ten. The material sequenced was PBMCs. The receptors shown here come from a man aged 60 to 75 with lung cancer.

The chain couples TRBV6-5 to TRBJ2-5; 9 positions match TRBD2. J gave up 7 bases and V 0 bases, and 9 bases lay outside the gene matches. The CDR3 is 16 amino acids. Germline loops: CDR1 MNHEY, CDR2 SVGAGI. The CDR3 DNA sequence: TGTGCCAGCAGTTACTCGAGTTTGCGGGGGGGTGGGACCCAGTACTTC. Protein: CASSYSSLRGGGTQYF.

The rearrangement uses TRBV5-5 and TRBJ1-1; D ambiguous. The CDR3 is 15 amino acids. Trimming removed 0 bases at V and 0 bases at J, with 9 bases between. Per germline, CDR1 SGHKS and CDR2 YYEKEE (reference sequence). The CDR3 nucleotides read TGTGCCAGCAGCTTGGCTGTGGGGTTGAACACTGAAGCTTTCTTT. Translation gives CASSLAVGLNTEAFF. Based on the CDR3 plus reference TRBV5-5 and TRBJ1-1, the full variable domain is DAGVTQSPTHLIKTRGQQVTLRCSPISGHKSVSWYQQVLGQGPQFIFQYYEKEERGRGNFPDRFSARQFPNYSSELNVNALLLGDSALYLCASSLAVGLNTEAFFGQGTRLTVV.

The chain recombines TRBV7-2 with TRBJ2-3; TRBD1 or TRBD2 may be the D gene (5 bases each). V lost 5 bases and J 5 bases, leaving 20 bases between the germline ends. This CDR3 spans 16 amino acids. The germline V gene has CDR1 SGHTA and CDR2 FQGNSA. The CDR3 is CASSRRTLLRGDTQYF. Written as DNA, the CDR3 is TGTGCCAGCAGCCGCAGGACACTTCTCCGGGGAGATACGCAGTATTTT.

The chain is built from TRBV20-1 and TRBJ2-3, with D unclear. V shed 3 bases and J shed 2 bases, with 21 bases lying between them. CDR1 DFQATT and CDR2 SNEGSKA come from the germline V gene (reference sequence). The CDR3 contains 17 residues. CDR3 nucleotides: TGCAGTGCTAGTAGCCTTGACTCTCTAAGGCCCACAGATACGCAGTATTTT. Its protein is CSASSLDSLRPTDTQYF.

The chain uses TRBV11-2 and TRBJ2-2, with no clear D. This CDR3 has 14 amino acids. Germline CDR1 reads SGHAT; CDR2 reads FQNNGV. V shed 1 base and J shed 2 bases, with 5 bases lying between them. CDR3 amino acids: CASSLAINTGELFF. The CDR3 DNA reads TGTGCCAGCAGCTTAGCTATAAACACCGGGGAGCTGTTTTTT.

This clone was seen once. The chain joins TRBV5-1 to TRBJ2-3, with TRBD1 matching over 8 bases. CDR3 length: 19 residues. The V and J ends lost 4 bases and 0 bases, in that order; junction bases with no gene match: 16. Germline V gives CDR1 SGHRS, CDR2 YFSETQ. The DNA for the CDR3 is TGCGCCAGCAGCCAACGCAGGGGACAGGCCGGGGGCAGCACAGATACGCAGTATTTT. The encoded protein is CASSQRRGQAGGSTDTQYF.

The DNA for the CDR3 is TGTGCCAGCAGCTCAGATGGCCGGGAACTAGGCTACACCTTC. This gives the protein CASSSDGRELGYTF. This chain links TRBV7-8 with TRBJ1-2; D is unclear. CDR1 and CDR2 from the germline V gene are SGHVS and FQNEAQ. Trimming removed 4 bases from V and 8 bases from J, with 17 bases in between. This CDR3 spans 14 amino acids.

The CDR3 loop reads CASSSFYRDQPQHF. In DNA, the CDR3 is TGTGCCAGCAGTTCGTTTTACAGGGATCAGCCCCAGCATTTT. This chain uses TRBV27 with TRBJ1-5; weak D call: TRBD1 (6 bases). CDR1 and CDR2 (germline): MNHEY, SMNVEV (reference sequence). Trimming took off 4 bases at V and 5 bases at J, with 12 bases between the two ends. CDR3 size: 14 residues.

This clone was picked up one time. This chain connects TRBV10-1 to TRBJ1-1, with D perhaps TRBD1 (5 bases). Germline V lookup: CDR1 WNHNN, CDR2 SYGVQD (reference sequence). The CDR3 totals 12 residues. Trimming removed 2 bases from V and 11 bases from J, with 12 bases in between. CDR3 loop: CASSERDSVAFF. CDR3 coding DNA: TGCGCCAGCAGTGAGCGTGACAGCGTCGCTTTCTTT.

The J gene is TRBJ1-2, the V gene TRBV7-9, with 7 bases aligning to TRBD1. The CDR3 is made up of 16 amino acids. The trim removed 2 bases at V and 3 bases at J, leaving 9 bases unmatched. Germline CDR1 SEHNR, CDR2 FQNEAQ (reference sequence). In nucleotides, the CDR3 is TGTGCCAGCAGCTTAAGATCGACAGGGTCGGACTATGGCTACACCTTC. It encodes CASSLRSTGSDYGYTF.

The chain carries TRBV6-2 or TRBV6-3 and TRBJ1-5; TRBD1 agrees at 9 bases. The CDR3 length is 16 residues. The trim removed 4 bases at V and 6 bases at J, leaving 10 bases unmatched. Per germline, CDR1 MNHEY and CDR2 SVGEGT. This CDR3 reads CASSSTGGVVSQPQHF. The CDR3 bases are TGTGCCAGCAGTTCCACAGGGGGCGTAGTCAGTCAGCCCCAGCATTTT.

CDR3 bases: TGTGCCAGCAGCTCCTCCATTCAGAATCCGTTCTTC. Protein sequence: CASSSSIQNPFF. The chain employs TRBV13 and TRBJ2-1; D unresolved. The germline V gene has CDR1 PRHDT and CDR2 FYEKMQ (reference sequence). This CDR3 spans 12 amino acids. V lost 4 bases and J lost 15, with 16 bases in between.

The J gene is TRBJ2-2, the V gene TRBV5-1, with D possibly being TRBD1 or TRBD2 (7 bases each). This CDR3 region has 17 residues. In germline, CDR1 is SGHRS, CDR2 YFSETQ. The V end was cut by 1 base, the J end by 6 bases, with 19 bases between. CDR3 region: CASSLRQTGEGSGELFF. The CDR3 DNA follows: TGCGCCAGCAGCTTGCGCCAAACAGGGGAGGGGTCCGGGGAGCTGTTTTTT.

The chain carries TRBV30 and TRBJ1-6; no definite D call. Germline V gene data show CDR1 as GTSNPN and CDR2 as SVGIG (reference sequence). Trimming cost V 2 bases and J 8 bases, with 16 bases left between them. This CDR3 has 15 amino acids. CDR3 sequence reads: CAWSWSLVGDSPLHF. Here the CDR3 DNA reads TGTGCCTGGAGTTGGTCTTTGGTAGGAGATTCACCCCTCCACTTT.

The CDR3 spells CASSVDILSTAIYF. The CDR3 bases are TGTGCCAGCAGCGTCGATATACTATCGACGGCCATATATTTT. The chain combines TRBV6-5 with TRBJ1-3; D gene ambiguous. This CDR3 contains 14 residues. Per the germline V gene, CDR1 is MNHEY and CDR2 is SVGAGI. V was cut by 6 bases and J by 11 bases, with 20 bases left in between.

The chain links TRBV5-6 to TRBJ2-3, with TRBD2 identical over 11 bases. The CDR3 is 18 amino acids. CDR1 is SGHDT and CDR2 is YYEEEE in the germline V gene. Unmatched junction bases numbered 12, after V lost 1 base and J lost 5 bases. CDR3 nucleotides: TGTGCCAGCAGCTTGATTAGCGGGGGGGCCTTAGTTAGAGATACGCAGTATTTT. This encodes CASSLISGGALVRDTQYF. The entire variable domain, with the rest obtained from reference TRBV5-6 and TRBJ2-3, is as follows: DAGVTQSPTHLIKTRGQQVTLRCSPKSGHDTVSWYQQALGQGPQFIFQYYEEEERQRGNFPDRFSGHQFPNYSSELNVNALLLGDSALYLCASSLISGGALVRDTQYFGPGTRLTVL.

DNA of the CDR3: TGTGCCAGCAGCTTAGATTACGGGGCTTTCTTT. This codes for CASSLDYGAFF. The gene calls are TRBV11-2 and TRBJ1-1; D ambiguous. V lost 0 bases, J lost 11 bases, and 7 bases lay in between. Germline lookup yields CDR1 SGHAT and CDR2 FQNNGV. The CDR3 extends over 11 amino acids.

The chain's CDR3 is CASSQPGQGYNSPLHF. CDR3 nucleotides: TGTGCCAGTAGCCAACCGGGACAGGGCTATAATTCACCCCTCCACTTT. The chain employs TRBV19 and TRBJ1-6; TRBD1 agrees at 9 bases. This CDR3 region has 16 residues. V lost 6 bases to trimming and J lost 3 bases; unmatched junction nucleotides: 6. The germline CDR1 and CDR2 sequences are LNHDA and SQIVND (reference sequence). Supplemented by reference TRBV19 and TRBJ1-6, the full variable domain reads DGGITQSPKYLFRKEGQNVTLSCEQNLNHDAMYWYRQDPGQGLRLIYYSQIVNDFQKGDIAEGYSVSREKKESFPLTVTSAQKNPTAFYLCASSQPGQGYNSPLHFGNGTRLTVT.

The count of this clone is one. The chain is built from TRBV27 and TRBJ1-1; weak D call: TRBD1 (5 bases). CDR1 and CDR2 (germline): MNHEY, SMNVEV (reference sequence). The CDR3 runs 12 residues. V lost 5 bases to trimming and J lost 6 bases, with 10 bases between them. The CDR3 nucleotides are TGTGCCAGCAGTCGGGGCAACGCTGAAGCTTTCTTT. It codes for CASSRGNAEAFF.

The chain links TRBV30 to TRBJ1-2; D call uncertain. The germline V gene has CDR1 GTSNPN and CDR2 SVGIG (reference sequence). V was cut by 0 bases and J by 4 bases, with 12 bases left in between. The CDR3 covers 14 residues. CDR3 in DNA: TGTGCCTGGAGTGTTATTGGGGTGAGCTATGGCTACACCTTC. Its translation is CAWSVIGVSYGYTF.

J is TRBJ1-1 and V is TRBV2; D call uncertain. Germline-derived CDR1 and CDR2 are SNHLY and FYNNEI. Trimming took off 7 bases at V and 1 base at J, with 16 bases between the two ends. The CDR3 is 15 amino acids. The CDR3 is CASMMDRERNTEAFF. In DNA form, the CDR3 reads TGTGCCAGCATGATGGACCGGGAGAGGAACACTGAAGCTTTCTTT.

The chain couples TRBV12-3 or TRBV12-4 to TRBJ1-2, with D perhaps matching TRBD1 (5 bases). The germline V and J ends were trimmed by 6 bases and 8 bases, with 16 bases remaining between them. The CDR3 sequence is 13 residues long. This chain's CDR3 is CASSSAGAGGYTF. The CDR3 nucleotides are TGTGCCAGCAGCTCGGCCGGGGCAGGAGGCTACACCTTC.

J is TRBJ1-6 and V is TRBV5-1, with D perhaps matching TRBD1 (6 bases). The CDR3 spans 15 residues. Germline CDR1 is SGHRS and CDR2 is YFSETQ. V was shortened by 0 bases and J by 7 bases, with 11 bases between the two germline ends. CDR3 sequence: CASSLAGAANSPLHF. CDR3 in DNA: TGCGCCAGCAGCTTGGCGGGGGCTGCCAATTCACCCCTCCACTTT.

This clone has only one observation. V usage is TRBV5-8 and J usage is TRBJ2-3, with 10 bases aligning to TRBD1. With V trimmed by 0 bases and J by 2 bases, 3 bases remained unmatched. The CDR3 is made up of 16 amino acids. Per germline, CDR1 SGHTS and CDR2 YDEGEE. The CDR3 spells CASSLGTGGFTDTQYF. The CDR3 region has the DNA TGTGCCAGCAGCTTGGGGACAGGGGGATTCACAGATACGCAGTATTTT.

The table lists this clone with a count of one. J is TRBJ1-5 and V is TRBV5-1; the D is unclear. V was shortened by 3 bases and J by 1 base, with 11 bases between the two germline ends. Germline CDR1 and CDR2: SGHRS and YFSETQ. This CDR3 spans 15 amino acids. The CDR3 sequence: CASSYGGVSNQPQHF. The CDR3, as DNA: TGCGCCAGCAGCTACGGCGGGGTAAGCAATCAGCCCCAGCATTTT.

The CDR3 reads CASIPNAGETYNEQFF. The DNA for the CDR3 is TGCGCCAGCATCCCGAATGCGGGGGAAACCTACAATGAGCAGTTCTTC. The rearrangement uses TRBV5-1 and TRBJ2-1, with 7 bases matching TRBD2. The V and J ends lost 6 bases and 2 bases, in that order; junction bases with no gene match: 11. Per the germline V gene, CDR1 is SGHRS and CDR2 is YFSETQ. The CDR3 has 16 residues.

V gene TRBV6-2 or TRBV6-3 combines with J gene TRBJ1-5; the D is unclear. Germline-derived CDR1 and CDR2 are MNHEY and SVGEGT. V was shortened by 7 bases and J by 7 bases, with 14 bases between the two germline ends. The CDR3 has 13 residues. CDR3 nucleotide sequence: TGTGCCAGCACCCCGAGCGGGGAGCAGCCCCAGCATTTT. Translating gives CASTPSGEQPQHF.

With regard to this clone: The same CDR3 can be traced to other DNA sequences in this sample. The J gene is TRBJ1-4, the V gene TRBV10-3; D perhaps matches TRBD1 (6 bases). CDR1 and CDR2 (germline): ENHRY, SYGVKD. V shed 4 bases and J shed 7 bases, with 13 bases lying between them. The CDR3 is 14 amino acids. In DNA, the CDR3 is TGTGCCATCAGTGCGACAGGCGGGGGTGAAAAACTGTTTTTT. This gives the protein CAISATGGGEKLFF.

The J gene is TRBJ1-4, the V gene TRBV18; D unclear. The ends were cut back, 3 bases at V and 1 base at J, with 21 bases in the middle. CDR3 length equals 19 residues. CDR1 KGHSH and CDR2 LQKENI come from the germline V gene. The CDR3 reads CASSPYPVRPGGTNEKLFF. The CDR3 coding sequence is TGTGCCAGCTCACCTTACCCGGTACGTCCGGGAGGAACTAATGAAAAACTGTTTTTT.

This chain links TRBV6-5 with TRBJ1-4; 10 nucleotides line up with TRBD1. The CDR3 is 15 residues long. The germline V gene has CDR1 MNHEY and CDR2 SVGAGI. Germline trimming cut 5 bases from V and 7 bases from J; bases unmatched to any gene: 7. CDR3 residues: CASSRPGQGSEKLFF. The CDR3 DNA is TGTGCCAGCAGTCGACCGGGACAGGGGAGTGAAAAACTGTTTTTT.

As concerns this clone: The junction differs from germline at one of its ends, possibly a read error. The V gene is TRBV10-3, the J gene TRBJ1-2; D is possibly TRBD1 (5 bases). The length of the CDR3 is 17 residues. The germline CDR1 and CDR2 sequences are ENHRY and SYGVKD. CDR3 DNA: TGTGCCATCAGTGCCGGGACTATCTCCCCCCTTAACTCTGGCTACACCTTC. This gives the protein CAISAGTISPLNSGYTF.

The chain couples TRBV11-3 to TRBJ2-1; 8 bases fit TRBD2. Germline V gene lookup returns CDR1 SGHNT and CDR2 YENEEA. Trimming took 3 bases from V and 10 from J; bases not matched to a gene: 11. This CDR3 is 15 amino acids long. CDR3 coding DNA: TGTGCCAGCAGCTTCGGCGGGGGGCCGATCCCGGAGCAGTTCTTC. It is translated as CASSFGGGPIPEQFF.